This TCR beta chain was recorded in a study of cytomegalovirus exposure and HLA in healthy donors. CDR3 length equals 16 residues. The V segment lost 5 bases and the J segment 0 bases; nucleotides outside the gene matches: 9. CDR1 and CDR2 (germline): MNHEY, SMNVEV (reference sequence). 60 Vbeta and 13 Jbeta primers were used in PCR. Profiled with immunoSEQ multiplex PCR; TCRdb holds only in-frame clones, not every one. The sample lists some 92,000 clones; approximately 72% were seen once. This clone was found a few times. Sequencing used PBMCs. V gene TRBV27 combines with J gene TRBJ1-1; 7 bases map to TRBD1. This TCR was recovered from a man in his late teens or twenties in good health and CMV-seropositive. The CDR3 region has the DNA TGTGCCAGCAGTGCGGGACAGCTAATCATGAACACTGAAGCTTTCTTT. Translating gives CASSAGQLIMNTEAFF.